The next 20 T cell receptor beta chains were all read from a single sample in a study of identical twins (TCRdb year 2016). Library preparation employed 5' RACE. The instrument given in TCRdb is Illumina HiSeq 2000. TCRdb reworked the public reads: Q25 trimming with fastp, MiXCR clone assembly, productive beta chains retained. Every distinct CDR3 protein forms one entry, paired with its most common genes and DNA. This sample comprises roughly 750,000 distinct CDR3 sequences, 21% of them detected only once. Together, the top ten hold 4.3% of the sample. This sample was also put to use in a study of T cells expressing NK-cell markers.

Source material: PBMCs. The receptors derive from a woman younger than 30 in good health.

This clonotype was recorded many times. The rearrangement joins TRBV29-1 to TRBJ2-2; D not resolved. Germline CDR1 reads SQVTM; CDR2 reads ANQGSEA. The V and J ends lost 4 bases and 1 base respectively, with 7 bases between them. This CDR3 contains 13 residues. The DNA of the CDR3 is TGCAGCGTTGCACACAGGAACACCGGGGAGCTGTTTTTT. As protein: CSVAHRNTGELFF.

This clonotype appeared a few times. V is TRBV6-5 and J is TRBJ1-2; D is ambiguous. The germline CDR1 and CDR2 sequences are MNHEY and SVGAGI. V lost 5 bases and J lost 5, with 9 bases in between. This CDR3 region has 12 residues. The CDR3 nucleotides read TGTGCCAGCAGTGCGACGGCTTATGGCTACACCTTC. Its translation: CASSATAYGYTF.

This chain connects TRBV10-3 to TRBJ2-7; 7 bases fit TRBD1. The trim removed 3 bases at V and 3 bases at J, leaving 5 bases unmatched. CDR1 is ENHRY and CDR2 is SYGVKD in the germline V gene. There are 14 residues in the CDR3. The CDR3 DNA is TGTGCCATCAGTGAATACAGGGGACGCTACGAGCAGTACTTC. Its protein is CAISEYRGRYEQYF.

This rearrangement joins TRBV5-1 to TRBJ2-3; TRBD2 aligns across 9 bases. V dropped 4 bases and J dropped 2; count of bases not matched to a gene: 5. This CDR3 comprises 15 residues. Germline V CDR1 and CDR2: SGHRS, YFSETQ. CDR3 amino acids: CASSVAGADTDTQYF. CDR3 bases: TGCGCCAGCAGCGTAGCGGGGGCCGACACAGATACGCAGTATTTT.

The chain employs TRBV10-2 and TRBJ2-7, with unresolved D. The CDR3 sequence is 14 residues long. V was trimmed by 8 bases and J by 0 bases, leaving 14 bases between them. The germline CDR1 and CDR2 sequences are WSHSY and SAAADI. CDR3 DNA: TGCGCCAGCCGTAACATCGGCGCCTCCTACGAGCAGTACTTC. It translates to CASRNIGASYEQYF.

This clonotype showed up just a few times. The chain couples TRBV5-1 to TRBJ2-5, with 9 nucleotides matching TRBD2. V gave up 6 bases and J gave up 3 bases; unmatched junction bases: 9. CDR1 and CDR2 from the germline V gene are SGHRS and YFSETQ. The CDR3 runs 15 residues. The CDR3 sequence: CASTPGRGGEETQYF. The CDR3 DNA reads TGCGCCAGCACCCCCGGGCGGGGGGGCGAAGAGACCCAGTACTTC.

The rearrangement links TRBV20-1 to TRBJ2-7; a weak D match, TRBD1 (5 bases). The CDR3 totals 16 residues. V was cut by 3 bases and J by 9 bases, with 27 bases left in between. Germline CDR1 DFQATT, CDR2 SNEGSKA (reference sequence). The CDR3 loop is CSASGVAGKGFVAQYF. DNA for the CDR3: TGCAGTGCTAGTGGGGTTGCAGGGAAGGGTTTTGTCGCGCAGTACTTC.

The chain uses TRBV20-1 and TRBJ2-3; TRBD2 matches 12 bases. V was pared by 5 bases and J by 4 bases, with 13 bases of the junction left unmatched. The CDR3 contains 17 residues. Looked up from germline, CDR1 is DFQATT and CDR2 is SNEGSKA (reference sequence). CDR3 in amino acids: CSAPLAGGGKKADTQYF. For the CDR3, the DNA is TGCAGTGCTCCGCTAGCGGGGGGGGGCAAGAAGGCAGATACGCAGTATTTT.

This clonotype was detected a few times. The chain uses TRBV11-2 and TRBJ2-2, with D perhaps TRBD1 (6 bases). This CDR3 has 16 residues. V was shortened by 5 bases and J by 0 bases, with 13 bases between the two germline ends. Germline-derived CDR1 and CDR2 are SGHAT and FQNNGV. The CDR3 coding sequence is TGTGCCAGCAGCCTGAGGGGGACCTCGAACACCGGGGAGCTGTTTTTT. Amino acid sequence: CASSLRGTSNTGELFF.

The chain is built from TRBV2 and TRBJ2-1; the D gene is possibly TRBD2 (5 bases). This CDR3 contains 11 residues. The V gene's germline CDR1 is SNHLY and CDR2 FYNNEI. V lost 4 bases to trimming and J lost 9 bases, with 7 bases between them. CDR3 sequence reads: CASSGESEQFF. The CDR3 DNA reads as TGTGCCAGCAGTGGGGAGAGTGAGCAGTTCTTC.

In this sample, this clonotype turned up many times. The chain is built from TRBV5-1 and TRBJ2-7; 8 nucleotides agree with TRBD2. V shed 1 base, J shed 3 bases, and the junction held 9 bases outside the gene matches. The germline gives CDR1 SGHRS, CDR2 YFSETQ. The CDR3 has 16 amino acids. The CDR3 spells CASSLLLAGNIYEQYF. The CDR3 coding sequence is TGCGCCAGCAGCTTGCTTCTAGCGGGTAACATCTACGAGCAGTACTTC.

This clonotype was detected ten times or more. The V call is TRBV24-1, the J call TRBJ1-1; D is ambiguous. Between the trimmed V and J ends, which lost 2 bases and 1 base, there was a span of 13 bases. The CDR3 length is 16 residues. The V gene's germline CDR1 is KGHDR and CDR2 SFDVKD. CDR3 protein: CATSDSSRTANTEAFF. The CDR3 coding sequence is TGTGCCACCAGTGATTCAAGTCGGACGGCGAACACTGAAGCTTTCTTT.

In this sample, this clonotype turned up a few times. The chain carries TRBV20-1 and TRBJ2-7; D gene uncertain. The CDR3 runs to 15 residues. The V end lost 0 bases, the J end lost 4 bases, and 16 bases lay between the germline ends. The V gene's germline CDR1 is DFQATT and CDR2 SNEGSKA (reference sequence). The CDR3 sequence: CSAREGSPEVYEQYF. In nucleotides, the CDR3 is TGCAGTGCTAGAGAGGGTAGCCCCGAGGTTTACGAGCAGTACTTC.

CDR3 in DNA: TGTGCCAGCAGCGCCGGGCTCGGGTACGAGCAGTACTTC. Amino acids: CASSAGLGYEQYF. V is TRBV9 and J is TRBJ2-7; D ambiguous. The CDR3 consists of 13 residues. Germline assignment: CDR1 SGDLS and CDR2 YYNGEE. V dropped 3 bases and J dropped 4 bases, with 11 bases sitting between them.

The chain links TRBV11-2 to TRBJ2-5; TRBD1 aligns across 10 bases. There are 17 residues in the CDR3. Germline trimming cut 2 bases from V and 7 bases from J; bases unmatched to any gene: 13. Germline CDR1 is SGHAT and CDR2 is FQNNGV. The CDR3 region is CASSLWSTGGSRGTQYF. CDR3 bases: TGTGCCAGCAGCTTATGGTCGACAGGGGGCTCAAGGGGGACCCAGTACTTC. Complete variable domain (other parts from reference TRBV11-2 and TRBJ2-5): EAGVAQSPRYKIIEKRQSVAFWCNPISGHATLYWYQQILGQGPKLLIQFQNNGVVDDSQLPKDRFSAERLKGVDSTLKIQPAKLEDSAVYLCASSLWSTGGSRGTQYFGPGTRLLVL.

Ten or more counts support this clonotype. V is TRBV7-9 and J is TRBJ2-7; 7 bases are shared with TRBD1. This CDR3 region has 15 residues. Trimming at V came to 2 bases and at J to 2 bases, leaving 6 bases not matched to a gene. Germline CDR1 is SEHNR and CDR2 is FQNEAQ (reference sequence). CDR3 residues: CASSLRDSEAYEQYF. The DNA for the CDR3 is TGTGCCAGCAGCTTAAGGGACAGCGAGGCCTACGAGCAGTACTTC.

This clonotype was observed a handful of times. This rearrangement joins TRBV7-9 to TRBJ2-1, with TRBD1 matching over 7 bases. V gave up 4 bases and J gave up 8 bases; unmatched junction bases: 8. CDR1 and CDR2 from the germline V gene are SEHNR and FQNEAQ (reference sequence). The CDR3 has 14 residues. The CDR3, as DNA: TGTGCCAGCAGCTGGATACAGGGGTACGATGAGCAGTTCTTC. It specifies CASSWIQGYDEQFF.

The V and J genes are TRBV12-3 or TRBV12-4 and TRBJ2-7; TRBD1 might be the D (5 bases). CDR3 size: 18 residues. Deletions cut 2 bases from V and 4 bases from J, with 24 bases between. For the CDR3, the DNA is TGTGCCAGCAGTTTATCCCCTCCTCGGTCAGGGTTCCGATACGAGCAGTACTTC. Residues: CASSLSPPRSGFRYEQYF.

There are a few counts of this clonotype. Germline and junction disagree at one end, which may indicate a read error. This chain joins TRBV3-1 and TRBJ1-3, with D hard to call. Germline V CDR1 and CDR2: LGHDT, YNNKEL (reference sequence). This CDR3 has 18 residues. This CDR3 reads CASSQPTGPSTPGSPSDF. The CDR3 DNA sequence: TGTGCCAGCAGCCAACCGACGGGTCCCTCTACGCCGGGTAGCCCCTCTGATTTT.

The genes are TRBV27 and TRBJ1-1, with 12 bases that match TRBD1. With 10 bases clipped from V and 5 bases from J, the junction kept 5 bases outside the gene matches. Germline loops: CDR1 MNHEY, CDR2 SMNVEV (reference sequence). This CDR3 contains 13 residues. The CDR3 DNA is TGTGCCATCGGGACAGGGGGCGCGACTGAAGCTTTCTTT. This sequence encodes CAIGTGGATEAFF.